Listed below are T cell receptor beta chains from one sample, sequenced in a study of T cells in Graves' hyperthyroidism and ophthalmopathy. TCRdb re-called the multiplex PCR reads through MiXCR, storing one row per CDR3 protein. The sample records approximately 720,000 distinct CDR3 sequences, roughly a sixth being singletons. The sample comprised blood. These receptors came from a woman aged 45-59 years with Graves' hyperthyroidism that later progressed to Graves' ophthalmopathy. Both conserved end residues are part of each CDR3. The order of the fields is V gene, J gene, CDR3 protein.

TRBV18	TRBJ2-1	CASVIERAYNEQFF
TRBV10-3	TRBJ2-1	CASQWSGGDNEQFF
TRBV6-1	TRBJ2-7	CASSEGSGFSREQYF
TRBV9	TRBJ1-5	CASSAGSVNQPQHF
TRBV5-5	TRBJ2-3	CASSPPPSGYTDTQYF
TRBV29-1	TRBJ1-2	CSVEDWGRTNYGYTF
TRBV11-2	.	CASSLMGSGGYNEQYF
TRBV2	TRBJ1-2	CASSEGDRGYGYTF
TRBV18	TRBJ2-7	CASSARQGSYGQYF
TRBV6-2/TRBV6-3	TRBJ1-2	CASSYEVPYGYTF
TRBV5-1	TRBJ2-7	CASSLTGQGNYEQYF
TRBV6-1	TRBJ1-6	CASKLPIGQGGSPLHF
TRBV12-3/TRBV12-4	TRBJ2-3	CASTLRTTADTQYF
TRBV30	TRBJ1-2	CAWTLGGQVDGYTF
TRBV6-1	TRBJ2-3	CASSEFSIGTGKEDTQYF
TRBV18	TRBJ1-5	CASSTGQGRHQPQHF
TRBV12-3/TRBV12-4	TRBJ1-1	CASSLGEGPSAFF
TRBV5-8	TRBJ2-1	CASSLLGTSSDEQFF
TRBV14	TRBJ2-5	CASSRGVGFRYQETQYF
TRBV20-1	TRBJ2-3	CSASALGGDTQYF
TRBV20-1	TRBJ2-2	CSARSPTRSDGELFF
TRBV30	TRBJ1-2	CAWSSPDRVTFNYGYTF
TRBV9	TRBJ2-3	CASSQRPAGGPVDTQYF
TRBV6-1	TRBJ1-5	CATRTDSNQPQHF
TRBV19	TRBJ1-6	CASSIAQPSVNSPLHF
TRBV27	TRBJ2-2	CASSYREYTGELFF
TRBV18	TRBJ2-3	CASSRGTSGSTDTQYF
TRBV10-3	TRBJ1-5	CAISEIGEGSQPQHF
TRBV9	TRBJ1-1	CASSVGGIGDTEAFF
TRBV5-1	TRBJ2-7	CASSLGTFSSYEQYF
TRBV6-1	TRBJ2-2	CASSEAPMFRDTNTGELFF
TRBV6-5	TRBJ1-2	CASSFRTGGDPGGYTF